This entry describes one T cell receptor (beta chain). The target antigen is unknown. V shed 1 base and J 5 bases; nucleotides not matched to a gene: 3. This CDR3 contains 15 residues. Germline V gene data show CDR1 as SGHTA and CDR2 as FQGNSA. The entry originates in a study of cytomegalovirus exposure and HLA in healthy donors. Whole-study results and caveats: Some segments of the V type, notably TRBV6-2 and TRBV6-3, were excluded as indistinguishable. In a later analysis, TCR beta V- and J-gene trimming showed a link to a missense DCLRE1C variant. CMV serostatus stood as the only immune exposure information on hand. A highly shared variant cluster was judged a likely technical artifact.

PCR primers comprised 60 Vbeta and 13 Jbeta primers. Produced via immunoSEQ multiplex PCR; TCRdb's table is partial and in-frame only. This table holds 150,000 to 200,000 clones, around 79% found once. V is TRBV7-2 and J is TRBJ2-5; 11 nucleotides agree with TRBD2. The sequenced material came from PBMCs. The receptor comes from a woman in her fifties or sixties in good health and CMV-seronegative. The CDR3 bases are TGTGCCAGCAGCTTAGTAGCGGGAGGGTTTGAGACCCAGTACTTC. Encoded protein: CASSLVAGGFETQYF.